The 20 T cell receptor beta chains below all came from one sample that was sequenced in a study of beta chain features in type 1 diabetes. cDNA synthesis used the whole RNA isolate, giving expressed TCRB sequences. Libraries were prepared by immunoSEQ multiplex PCR; TCRdb keeps only in-frame clonotypes and omits some of them. The sample holds about 360,000 clones, roughly 12% seen once. The sequenced material came from naive CD4+ T cells from blood. These receptors originate from a man aged 18 to 35 in good health.

For this clone: The sample carries other DNA sequences with the same CDR3. The chain employs TRBV18 and TRBJ1-2; D may be TRBD1 (5 bases). CDR1 and CDR2 (germline): KGHSH, LQKENI. Trimming cost V 2 bases and J 4 bases, with 8 bases left between them. CDR3 length: 13 residues. The CDR3 DNA is TGTGCCAGCTCACCAGCGGGGGGCTATGGCTACACCTTC. Its translation is CASSPAGGYGYTF.

The chain uses TRBV30 and TRBJ2-1, with a tentative D call TRBD1 (5 bases). This CDR3 contains 15 residues. Trimming took 0 bases from V and 1 from J, leaving 10 bases between them. Germline values: CDR1 GTSNPN, CDR2 SVGIG (reference sequence). The CDR3 reads CAWSVGDSSYNEQFF. In DNA form, the CDR3 reads TGTGCCTGGAGTGTGGGTGACAGTTCCTACAATGAGCAGTTCTTC.

The chain has TRBV11-2 and TRBJ2-5; 8 positions match TRBD1. The CDR3 totals 14 residues. Germline CDR1 and CDR2: SGHAT and FQNNGV. V trimming: 5 bases; J trimming: 5 bases; junction bases outside the gene matches: 7. The CDR3 reads CASSLWTGRETQYF. The CDR3 region has the DNA TGTGCCAGCAGCCTTTGGACAGGGAGGGAGACCCAGTACTTC.

V gene TRBV5-1 combines with J gene TRBJ2-2; D gene ambiguous. CDR3 size: 16 residues. In germline, CDR1 is SGHRS, CDR2 YFSETQ. Between the trimmed V and J ends, which lost 2 bases and 5 bases, there was a span of 16 bases. CDR3 sequence (DNA): TGCGCCAGCAGCTTCCTTCCCGGAGTTGGTACCGGGGAGCTGTTTTTT. This sequence encodes CASSFLPGVGTGELFF.

The chain couples TRBV9 to TRBJ2-3; TRBD2 aligns across 9 bases. Germline CDR1 reads SGDLS; CDR2 reads YYNGEE. This CDR3 is 16 amino acids long. Trimming at V came to 0 bases and at J to 0 bases, leaving 2 bases not matched to a gene. The chain's CDR3 is CASSVGLAASTDTQYF. The CDR3 region has the DNA TGTGCCAGCAGCGTAGGACTAGCGGCTAGCACAGATACGCAGTATTTT.

This chain connects TRBV27 to TRBJ2-7; D possibly corresponds to TRBD1 (6 bases). V lost 5 bases to trimming and J lost 2 bases, with 22 bases between them. This CDR3 is built from 17 residues. Germline CDR1 and CDR2: MNHEY and SMNVEV (reference sequence). The CDR3 region is CASSPRPSGTGTYEQYF. The CDR3 DNA follows: TGTGCCAGCAGTCCCCGCCCCTCCGGAACAGGGACCTACGAGCAGTACTTC.

A word on this clone: Its ends do not fully match the called genes, so a read error is possible. V usage is TRBV30 and J usage is TRBJ2-7; a possible D gene is TRBD1 (7 bases). This CDR3 contains 11 residues. Germline assignment: CDR1 GTSNPN and CDR2 SVGIG (reference sequence). DNA for the CDR3: TGTGCCCGCGGGACAGCCTACGGGCAGTACTTC. Protein product: CARGTAYGQYF.

The chain joins TRBV28 to TRBJ2-4; a possible D gene is TRBD2 (5 bases). Germline CDR1 MDHEN, CDR2 SYDVKM. The length of the CDR3 is 14 residues. V shed 4 bases and J shed 7 bases, with 14 bases lying between them. For the CDR3, the DNA is TGTGCCAGCAGTTCCCCCCTGGGCGGGAACATTCAGTACTTC. Encoded protein: CASSSPLGGNIQYF. The complete variable domain, with remaining parts taken from reference TRBV28 and TRBJ2-4, reads DVKVTQSSRYLVKRTGEKVFLECVQDMDHENMFWYRQDPGLGLRLIYFSYDVKMKEKGDIPEGYSVSREKKERFSLILESASTNQTSMYLCASSSPLGGNIQYFGAGTRLSVL.

The chain is built from TRBV2 and TRBJ1-5; 7 positions agree with TRBD1. Trimming cost V 7 bases and J 6 bases; bases outside gene matches: 12. Germline lookup yields CDR1 SNHLY and CDR2 FYNNEI. CDR3 size: 15 residues. CDR3 DNA sequence: TGTGCCAGCACCCGGGACAGCCTAGGTAGTCAGCCCCAGCATTTT. Its translation: CASTRDSLGSQPQHF.

This sequence joins TRBV9 and TRBJ2-1, with D perhaps TRBD2 (5 bases). Germline V lookup: CDR1 SGDLS, CDR2 YYNGEE. Trimming shortened V by 0 bases and J by 5 bases, and 12 bases separated the two germline ends. The CDR3 has 15 amino acids. The CDR3 bases are TGTGCCAGCAGCGTAGACGGCGGGCCCAACAATGAGCAGTTCTTC. Protein: CASSVDGGPNNEQFF.

CDR3 region: CASSPNRGPGTEAFF. CDR3 bases: TGTGCCAGCTCACCGAACAGGGGGCCGGGCACTGAAGCTTTCTTT. The J gene is TRBJ1-1, the V gene TRBV18; 9 nucleotides align to TRBD1. This CDR3 contains 15 residues. The germline gives CDR1 KGHSH, CDR2 LQKENI. V trimming: 3 bases; J trimming: 4 bases; junction bases outside the gene matches: 6.

This clone has more than one count but fewer than ten. This chain links TRBV4-1 with TRBJ2-1; D is perhaps TRBD1 (6 bases). Germline V CDR1 and CDR2: MGHRA, YSYEKL. V lost 1 base to trimming and J lost 5 bases, with 15 bases between them. The CDR3 spans 16 residues. In DNA form, the CDR3 reads TGCGCCAGCAGCCAAGGACCGGGACACACAAACAATGAGCAGTTCTTC. It specifies CASSQGPGHTNNEQFF.

This rearrangement joins TRBV19 to TRBJ2-7; TRBD2 agrees at 11 bases. From germline, CDR1 is LNHDA and CDR2 SQIVND (reference sequence). With 3 bases clipped from V and 0 bases from J, the junction kept 4 bases outside the gene matches. This CDR3 has 16 amino acids. The CDR3: CASSITSGGPSYEQYF. Here the CDR3 DNA reads TGTGCCAGTAGTATCACTAGCGGGGGCCCCTCCTACGAGCAGTACTTC.

The V gene is TRBV6-5, the J gene TRBJ2-7, with TRBD1 as a possible D gene (6 bases). The CDR3 contains 14 residues. Germline V gene data show CDR1 as MNHEY and CDR2 as SVGAGI. The germline V and J ends were trimmed by 6 bases and 2 bases, with 14 bases remaining between them. CDR3: CASRPPDRAYEQYF. The CDR3, as DNA: TGTGCCAGCAGGCCTCCGGACAGAGCCTACGAGCAGTACTTC.

The chain employs TRBV5-1 and TRBJ2-5, with D tentatively TRBD1 (6 bases). Germline V CDR1 and CDR2: SGHRS, YFSETQ. V lost 4 bases, J lost 3 bases, and 16 bases lay in between. This CDR3 spans 15 amino acids. DNA for the CDR3: TGCGCCAGCAGCCTTCCAGGGGCGCGAAAAGAGACCCAGTACTTC. Amino acid sequence: CASSLPGARKETQYF.

The V gene is TRBV28, the J gene TRBJ1-5; unclear D gene. Germline lookup yields CDR1 MDHEN and CDR2 SYDVKM. V was cut by 1 base and J by 3 bases, with 10 bases left in between. The length of the CDR3 is 15 residues. The CDR3 nucleotides read TGTGCCAGCAGTTTATCCACTCCCGTCAATCAGCCCCAGCATTTT. Its translation is CASSLSTPVNQPQHF.

In its sample, this clone was seen a few times. This chain connects TRBV5-1 to TRBJ1-6, with 7 bases aligning to TRBD1. V was clipped by 3 bases and J by 11 bases; unmatched bases: 17. Germline loops: CDR1 SGHRS, CDR2 YFSETQ. The CDR3 spans 17 residues. CDR3 nucleotides: TGCGCCAGCAGCTCGGGTTTAACGACAGGGTATTATCCACCCCTCCACTTT. This gives the protein CASSSGLTTGYYPPLHF.

This clone turned up a few times. J is TRBJ2-2 and V is TRBV6-6, with D perhaps TRBD2 (5 bases). The CDR3 totals 15 residues. With 0 bases removed from V and 2 bases from J, the gap between germline ends came to 7 bases. Germline assignment: CDR1 MNHNY and CDR2 SVGAGI (reference sequence). The CDR3 spells CASSYSEGNTGELFF. The CDR3 DNA is TGTGCCAGCAGTTACTCTGAGGGCAACACCGGGGAGCTGTTTTTT.

This clone occurred a few times. CDR3 region: CSSRQGIQSGNTIYF. The CDR3 nucleotides are TGCAGCTCACGACAGGGTATTCAGTCTGGAAACACCATATATTTT. The chain links TRBV29-1 to TRBJ1-3, with 7 bases aligning to TRBD1. With 8 bases clipped from V and 1 base from J, the junction kept 11 bases outside the gene matches. This CDR3 spans 15 amino acids. Germline assignment: CDR1 SQVTM and CDR2 ANQGSEA.

For this clone: Other DNA sequences in the same sample also yield this CDR3. The V call is TRBV27, the J call TRBJ1-5, with 8 nucleotides matching TRBD1. CDR1 is MNHEY, CDR2 SMNVEV, per germline (reference sequence). The V and J ends lost 5 bases and 5 bases, in that order; junction bases with no gene match: 5. CDR3 length: 14 residues. CDR3 DNA sequence: TGTGCCAGCAGTCCAGGACAGGGATATCAGCCCCAGCATTTT. Translating it yields CASSPGQGYQPQHF.